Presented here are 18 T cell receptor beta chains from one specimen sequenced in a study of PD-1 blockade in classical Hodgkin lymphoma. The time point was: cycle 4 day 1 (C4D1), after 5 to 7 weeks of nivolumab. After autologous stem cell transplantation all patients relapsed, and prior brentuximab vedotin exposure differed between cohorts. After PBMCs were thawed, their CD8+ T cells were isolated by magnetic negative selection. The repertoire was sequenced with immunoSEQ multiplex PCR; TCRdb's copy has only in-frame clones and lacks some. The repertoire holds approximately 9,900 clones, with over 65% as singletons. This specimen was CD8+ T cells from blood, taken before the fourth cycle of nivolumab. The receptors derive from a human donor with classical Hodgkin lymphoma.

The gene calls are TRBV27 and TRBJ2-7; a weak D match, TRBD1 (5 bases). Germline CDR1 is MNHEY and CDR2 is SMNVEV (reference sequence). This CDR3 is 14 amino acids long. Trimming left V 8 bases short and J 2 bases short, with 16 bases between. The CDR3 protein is CASGYVTATYEQYF. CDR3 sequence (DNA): TGTGCCAGCGGCTATGTGACAGCCACCTACGAGCAGTACTTC.

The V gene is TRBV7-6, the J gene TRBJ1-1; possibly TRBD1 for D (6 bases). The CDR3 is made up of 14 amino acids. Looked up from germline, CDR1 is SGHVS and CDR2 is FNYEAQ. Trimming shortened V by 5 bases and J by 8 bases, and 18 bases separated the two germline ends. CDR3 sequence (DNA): TGTGCCAGCAGCCCAGGGGTATTTGGGGGGGAAGCTTTCTTT. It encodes CASSPGVFGGEAFF.

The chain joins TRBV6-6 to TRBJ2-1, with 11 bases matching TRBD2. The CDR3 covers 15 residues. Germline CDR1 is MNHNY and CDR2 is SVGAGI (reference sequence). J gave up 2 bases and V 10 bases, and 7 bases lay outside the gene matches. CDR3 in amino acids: CATLPGLAAYNEQFF. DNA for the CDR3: TGTGCCACCTTGCCGGGACTAGCGGCCTACAATGAGCAGTTCTTC.

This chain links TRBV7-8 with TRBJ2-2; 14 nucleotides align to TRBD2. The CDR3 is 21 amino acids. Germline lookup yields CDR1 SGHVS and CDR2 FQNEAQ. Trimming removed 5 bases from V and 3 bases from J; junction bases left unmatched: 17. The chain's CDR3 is CASSRYVGLAGVKGYTGELFF. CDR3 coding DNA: TGTGCCAGCAGCCGATATGTGGGACTAGCGGGGGTAAAGGGGTACACCGGGGAGCTGTTTTTT.

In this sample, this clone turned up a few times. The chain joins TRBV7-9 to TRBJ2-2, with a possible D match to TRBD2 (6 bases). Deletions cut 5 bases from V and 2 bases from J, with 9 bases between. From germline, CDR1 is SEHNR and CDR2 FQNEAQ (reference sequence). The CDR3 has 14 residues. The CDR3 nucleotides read TGTGCCAGCAGCCGGGACTCCAACACCGGGGAGCTGTTTTTT. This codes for CASSRDSNTGELFF.

CDR3 DNA sequence: TGTGCCAGCAGTGGGAACAGGGAAACAGATACGCAGTATTTT. Translated: CASSGNRETDTQYF. The rearrangement uses TRBV2 and TRBJ2-3; TRBD1 might be the D (6 bases). V lost 4 bases to trimming and J lost 3 bases, with 11 bases between them. Germline V gene data show CDR1 as SNHLY and CDR2 as FYNNEI. CDR3 size: 14 residues. Filled out from reference TRBV2 and TRBJ2-3, the complete variable domain reads EPEVTQTPSHQVTQMGQEVILRCVPISNHLYFYWYRQILGQKVEFLVSFYNNEISEKSEIFDDQFSVERPDGSNFTLKIRSTKLEDSAMYFCASSGNRETDTQYFGPGTRLTVL.

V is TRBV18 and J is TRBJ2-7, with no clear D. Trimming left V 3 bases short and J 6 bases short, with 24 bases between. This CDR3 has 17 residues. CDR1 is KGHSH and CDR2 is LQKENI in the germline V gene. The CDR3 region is CASSPDTGRVTFLEQYF. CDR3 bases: TGTGCCAGCTCACCTGATACCGGGCGTGTAACCTTTCTCGAGCAGTACTTC.

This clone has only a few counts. CDR3: CASSSNRDIAYEQYF. CDR3 bases: TGTGCCAGCAGCTCTAACCGGGACATTGCCTACGAGCAGTACTTC. The J gene is TRBJ2-7, the V gene TRBV27, with D maybe TRBD1 (6 bases). The CDR3 length is 15 residues. From germline, CDR1 is MNHEY and CDR2 SMNVEV (reference sequence). Trimming took 6 bases from V and 2 from J, leaving 17 bases between them.

The CDR3: CASSPRERTGELFF. In DNA form, the CDR3 reads TGTGCCAGCAGCCCGCGGGAGAGAACCGGGGAGCTGTTTTTT. The chain links TRBV7-6 to TRBJ2-2, with 7 positions matching TRBD2. CDR1 SGHVS and CDR2 FNYEAQ come from the germline V gene. CDR3 length: 14 amino acids. The trim removed 5 bases at V and 5 bases at J, leaving 5 bases unmatched. Full variable domain (outside the CDR3, taken from reference TRBV7-6 and TRBJ2-2): GAGVSQSPRYKVTKRGQDVALRCDPISGHVSLYWYRQALGQGPEFLTYFNYEAQQDKSGLPNDRFSAERPEGSISTLTIQRTEQRDSAMYRCASSPRERTGELFFGEGSRLTVL.

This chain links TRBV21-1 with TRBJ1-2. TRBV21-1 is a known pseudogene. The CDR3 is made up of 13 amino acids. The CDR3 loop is CASALRDNYGYTF. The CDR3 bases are TGTGCCAGCGCCCTCCGGGACAACTATGGCTACACCTTC.

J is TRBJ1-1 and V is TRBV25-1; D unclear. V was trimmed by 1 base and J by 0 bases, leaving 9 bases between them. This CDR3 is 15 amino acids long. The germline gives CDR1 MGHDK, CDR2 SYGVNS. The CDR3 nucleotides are TGTGCCAGCAGTGAATGGGCGGGTTTGAACACTGAAGCTTTCTTT. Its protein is CASSEWAGLNTEAFF.

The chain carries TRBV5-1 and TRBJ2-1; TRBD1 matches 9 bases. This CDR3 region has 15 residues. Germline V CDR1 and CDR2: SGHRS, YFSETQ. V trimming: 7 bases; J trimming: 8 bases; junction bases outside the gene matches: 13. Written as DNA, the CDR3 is TGCGCCAGCGCTCTCCGGGACAGGGTATGGGATGAGCAGTTCTTC. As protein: CASALRDRVWDEQFF.

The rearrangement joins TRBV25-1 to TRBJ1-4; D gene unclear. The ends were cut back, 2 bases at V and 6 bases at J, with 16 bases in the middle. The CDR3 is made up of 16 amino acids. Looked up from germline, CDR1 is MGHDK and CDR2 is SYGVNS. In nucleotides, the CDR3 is TGTGCCAGCAGTGAAGGACTGATCGGGGTGGATGAAAAACTGTTTTTT. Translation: CASSEGLIGVDEKLFF.

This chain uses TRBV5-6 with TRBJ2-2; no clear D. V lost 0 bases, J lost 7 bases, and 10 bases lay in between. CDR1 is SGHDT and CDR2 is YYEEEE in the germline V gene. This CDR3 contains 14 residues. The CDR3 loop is CASSLGVAFGELFF. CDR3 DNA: TGTGCCAGCAGCTTGGGAGTGGCCTTCGGGGAGCTGTTTTTT.

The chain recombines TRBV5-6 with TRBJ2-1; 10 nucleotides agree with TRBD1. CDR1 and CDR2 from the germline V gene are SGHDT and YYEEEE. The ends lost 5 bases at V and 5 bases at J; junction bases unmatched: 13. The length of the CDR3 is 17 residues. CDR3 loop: CASSRFPPGTGDNEQFF. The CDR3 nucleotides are TGTGCCAGCAGTCGTTTTCCCCCCGGGACAGGGGACAATGAGCAGTTCTTC.

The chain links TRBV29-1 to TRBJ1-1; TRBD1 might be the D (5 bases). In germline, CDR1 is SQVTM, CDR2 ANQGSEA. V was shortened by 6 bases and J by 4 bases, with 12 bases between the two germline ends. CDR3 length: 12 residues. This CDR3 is CSVDGGVTEAFF. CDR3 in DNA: TGCAGCGTCGATGGGGGGGTCACTGAAGCTTTCTTT.

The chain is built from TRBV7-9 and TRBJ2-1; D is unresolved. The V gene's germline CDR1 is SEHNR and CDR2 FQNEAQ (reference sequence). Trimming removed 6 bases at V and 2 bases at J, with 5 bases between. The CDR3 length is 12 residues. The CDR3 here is CASSPAYNEQFF. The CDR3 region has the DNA TGTGCCAGCAGTCCTGCCTACAATGAGCAGTTCTTC. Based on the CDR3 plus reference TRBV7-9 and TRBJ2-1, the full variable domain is DTGVSQNPRHKITKRGQNVTFRCDPISEHNRLYWYRQTLGQGPEFLTYFQNEAQLEKSRLLSDRFSAERPKGSFSTLEIQRTEQGDSAMYLCASSPAYNEQFFGPGTRLTVL.

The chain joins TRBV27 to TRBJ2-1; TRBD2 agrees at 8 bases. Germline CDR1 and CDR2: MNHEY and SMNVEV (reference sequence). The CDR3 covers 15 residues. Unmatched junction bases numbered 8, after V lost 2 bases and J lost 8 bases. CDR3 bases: TGTGCCAGCAGTTTAGTCGGGGGGGCGGCGGATGAGCAGTTCTTC. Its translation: CASSLVGGAADEQFF.